The 20 T cell receptor beta chains below all came from one sample that was sequenced in a study of early T cells in non-severe SARS-CoV-2 infection (dated by TCRdb to the early 2020s). The library was built by means of 5' RACE. Reads for this sample came from a NextSeq 500. TCRdb itself trimmed the public reads at Q25 with fastp, ran MiXCR and retained productive beta chains. Each CDR3 protein appears once, grouped with its most common genes and DNA. This sample lists some 32,000 distinct CDR3 sequences; about 3.9% were detected once. Of the sample, over 8% is held by the ten largest clones. Sequencing input: whole blood. The source of these receptors is an adult who was a healthcare worker with PCR-confirmed SARS-CoV-2 infection or an uninfected control (not recorded which).

The chain recombines TRBV29-1 with TRBJ1-1, with D possibly TRBD1 on 6 matching bases. Between the trimmed V and J ends, which lost 0 bases and 13 bases, there was a span of 18 bases. There are 13 residues in the CDR3. Germline V gives CDR1 SQVTM, CDR2 ANQGSEA. CDR3 DNA sequence: TGCAGCGTTGAAGAGATCGGAAGGGGGTTAGGTTTCTTT. It translates to CSVEEIGRGLGFF.

At least ten counts were recorded for this clonotype. The genes are TRBV5-1 and TRBJ1-6; 7 bases align to TRBD1. Germline loops: CDR1 SGHRS, CDR2 YFSETQ. V shed 0 bases, J shed 6 bases, and the junction held 6 bases outside the gene matches. CDR3 length equals 16 residues. CDR3 amino acids: CASSLGGTAINSPLHF. The CDR3 DNA reads as TGCGCCAGCAGCTTGGGCGGGACAGCGATTAATTCACCCCTCCACTTT.

There are many counts of this clonotype. The rearrangement joins TRBV29-1 to TRBJ1-1; tentatively, D is TRBD1 (5 bases). Trimming took 8 bases from V and 4 from J, leaving 17 bases between them. The CDR3 totals 13 residues. Germline V gene sequence: CDR1 SQVTM, CDR2 ANQGSEA. The DNA of the CDR3 is TGCAGCACCCTGGTCGGGGGAAGCACTGAAGCTTTCTTT. Residues: CSTLVGGSTEAFF.

This clonotype was seen at least ten times. The J gene is TRBJ2-1, the V gene TRBV11-2; D call uncertain. Germline CDR1 SGHAT, CDR2 FQNNGV. The CDR3 has 15 amino acids. The V and J ends lost 2 bases and 7 bases respectively, with 15 bases between them. In DNA form, the CDR3 reads TGTGCCAGCAGCTTAAGTGTTCAAGCTGGGAATGAGCAGTTCTTC. Its protein product is CASSLSVQAGNEQFF.

This clonotype was seen a handful of times. CDR3 protein: CASSPLGAPGSPNYGYTF. The CDR3 nucleotides read TGTGCCAGCTCACCACTGGGGGCCCCGGGGAGTCCTAACTATGGCTACACCTTC. The chain employs TRBV18 and TRBJ1-2; D perhaps matches TRBD1 (6 bases). The CDR3 extends over 18 amino acids. CDR1 and CDR2 from the germline V gene are KGHSH and LQKENI. V was clipped by 1 base and J by 0 bases, with 18 bases between them.

Ten or more counts support this clonotype. The chain combines TRBV6-1 with TRBJ1-4, with D possibly TRBD1 on 5 matching bases. The CDR3 sequence is 14 residues long. The germline V gene encodes CDR1 MNHNS and CDR2 SASEGT. Trimming removed 7 bases from V and 9 bases from J, with 18 bases in between. CDR3: CASTRAGWGKKLFF. The CDR3 nucleotides are TGTGCCAGCACCCGAGCGGGGTGGGGGAAAAAACTGTTTTTT.

This clonotype was recorded at least ten times. As DNA, the CDR3 is TGTGCCAGCTCACGTGATAGCACAGGGTCGATGGGCACTGAAGCTTTCTTT. It translates to CASSRDSTGSMGTEAFF. The chain couples TRBV18 to TRBJ1-1, with D possibly TRBD1 on 6 matching bases. CDR1 KGHSH and CDR2 LQKENI come from the germline V gene. V lost 4 bases and J 4 bases, leaving 22 bases between the germline ends. This CDR3 has 17 amino acids.

This clonotype occurred many times. This sequence joins TRBV29-1 and TRBJ1-5, with 11 bases fitting TRBD1. The germline CDR1 and CDR2 sequences are SQVTM and ANQGSEA. J lost 1 base, V lost 4 bases, and 3 bases had no gene match. The CDR3 spans 15 residues. The CDR3 nucleotides are TGCAGCGTTGGGGACAGGGGGAGAAGCAATCAGCCCCAGCATTTT. Its translation: CSVGDRGRSNQPQHF.

This clonotype appeared many times. This chain uses TRBV5-1 with TRBJ2-1; no clear D gene. Germline-derived CDR1 and CDR2 are SGHRS and YFSETQ. The V end lost 4 bases, the J end lost 6 bases, and 14 bases lay between the germline ends. The CDR3 contains 14 residues. This CDR3 reads CASSPGSLSNEQFF. The CDR3 DNA is TGCGCCAGCAGCCCCGGGTCCCTCAGCAATGAGCAGTTCTTC.

This clonotype appeared many times. The chain links TRBV10-3 to TRBJ1-2, with 9 bases that match TRBD1. CDR3 length: 12 amino acids. Per the germline V gene, CDR1 is ENHRY and CDR2 is SYGVKD. Trimming at V came to 6 bases and at J to 8 bases, leaving 4 bases not matched to a gene. CDR3 in amino acids: CAIRGQGKGYTF. The CDR3 DNA reads as TGTGCCATCAGGGGACAGGGAAAAGGCTACACCTTC.

This clonotype was observed a few times. The DNA of the CDR3 is TGTGCCAGCTCCTTGGAGCGGGAAATGGAGCTGTTTTTT. This translates into CASSLEREMELFF. V usage is TRBV18 and J usage is TRBJ2-2, with 7 bases fitting TRBD2. CDR3 length: 13 residues. J gave up 10 bases and V 6 bases, and 8 bases lay outside the gene matches. The germline V gene encodes CDR1 KGHSH and CDR2 LQKENI. The full variable domain, with the rest looked up from reference TRBV18 and TRBJ2-2, is NAGVMQNPRHLVRRRGQEARLRCSPMKGHSHVYWYRQLPEEGLKFMVYLQKENIIDESGMPKERFSAEFPKEGPSILRIQQVVRGDSAAYFCASSLEREMELFFGEGSRLTVL.

This clonotype came up many times. For the CDR3, the DNA is TGTGCCAGCAGCCCTTCTACAGGGGTCAATCAGCCCCAGCATTTT. Translated, it gives CASSPSTGVNQPQHF. The chain couples TRBV7-9 to TRBJ1-5, with 7 bases identical to TRBD1. V lost 5 bases to trimming and J lost 3 bases; unmatched junction nucleotides: 7. The germline CDR1 and CDR2 sequences are SEHNR and FQNEAQ (reference sequence). The CDR3 runs to 15 residues.

This clonotype was observed at least ten times. J is TRBJ2-7 and V is TRBV2; 9 bases map to TRBD1. With 5 bases clipped from V and 0 bases from J, the junction kept 11 bases outside the gene matches. The CDR3 extends over 17 amino acids. Per the germline V gene, CDR1 is SNHLY and CDR2 is FYNNEI. CDR3 nucleotide sequence: TGTGCCAGCAGTTTTCCGGGACAGGGAATCCTCTCCTACGAGCAGTACTTC. This sequence encodes CASSFPGQGILSYEQYF.

This clonotype showed up many times. The chain has TRBV20-1 and TRBJ1-1; weak D call: TRBD1 (6 bases). The V and J ends lost 0 bases and 0 bases respectively, with 14 bases between them. The CDR3 is 16 residues long. Germline lookup yields CDR1 DFQATT and CDR2 SNEGSKA (reference sequence). CDR3 protein: CSARDRGGLLNTEAFF. For the CDR3, the DNA is TGCAGTGCTAGAGATCGTGGGGGCCTACTGAACACTGAAGCTTTCTTT.

V usage is TRBV4-1 and J usage is TRBJ2-7; no reliable D call. V shed 4 bases and J shed 2 bases, with 12 bases lying between them. The CDR3 runs to 14 residues. CDR1 and CDR2 (germline): MGHRA, YSYEKL. Written as DNA, the CDR3 is TGCGCCAGCAGCCCCGAAGTGGCTACCTACGAGCAGTACTTC. It specifies CASSPEVATYEQYF.

This clonotype was recorded many times. The V gene is TRBV3-1, the J gene TRBJ2-7; D might be TRBD2 (6 bases). Germline V gene data show CDR1 as LGHDT and CDR2 as YNNKEL (reference sequence). This CDR3 is 12 amino acids long. Trimming left V 11 bases short and J 6 bases short, with 17 bases between. CDR3 in DNA: TGTGCCGCCGGCGGGACGGGAATCGAGCAGTACTTC. Protein: CAAGGTGIEQYF.

This clonotype was seen at least ten times. The chain has TRBV20-1 and TRBJ2-5; a weak D match, TRBD1 (8 bases). Trimming took off 1 base at V and 5 bases at J, with 20 bases between the two ends. The CDR3 consists of 16 residues. Germline CDR1 DFQATT, CDR2 SNEGSKA (reference sequence). This chain's CDR3 is CSARGPTGGASETQYF. CDR3 nucleotides: TGCAGTGCTAGAGGTCCCACAGGGGGGGCGTCGGAGACCCAGTACTTC.

This clonotype was counted at least ten times. The genes are TRBV27 and TRBJ1-6; D is uncertain. The germline V gene encodes CDR1 MNHEY and CDR2 SMNVEV (reference sequence). CDR3 length: 14 amino acids. Deletions cut 7 bases from V and 6 bases from J, with 13 bases between. CDR3 DNA: TGTGCCAGCACCAATGGACGGATTAATTCACCCCTCCACTTT. This sequence encodes CASTNGRINSPLHF.

This clonotype was counted only a few times. The chain is built from TRBV7-9 and TRBJ1-6; no clear D. Per the germline V gene, CDR1 is SEHNR and CDR2 is FQNEAQ (reference sequence). Trimming removed 7 bases at V and 7 bases at J, with 11 bases between. The CDR3 loop spans 13 amino acids. In DNA form, the CDR3 reads TGTGCCAGCACCCCCGGACCAAATTCACCCCTCCACTTT. Amino acid sequence: CASTPGPNSPLHF.

This clonotype was counted many times. This chain links TRBV5-1 with TRBJ2-2; D is ambiguous. The V end was cut by 1 base, the J end by 6 bases, with 4 bases between. Germline V gene lookup returns CDR1 SGHRS and CDR2 YFSETQ. This CDR3 has 12 amino acids. The CDR3 DNA reads TGCGCCAGCAGCTTGCACCCCGGGGAGCTGTTTTTT. This encodes CASSLHPGELFF. The full variable domain, its missing parts supplied by reference TRBV5-1 and TRBJ2-2, is KAGVTQTPRYLIKTRGQQVTLSCSPISGHRSVSWYQQTPGQGLQFLFEYFSETQRNKGNFPGRFSGRQFSNSRSEMNVSTLELGDSALYLCASSLHPGELFFGEGSRLTVL.